What follows describes a single T cell receptor beta chain. What it binds is not known. The sample belongs to a study of T cell repertoires in cytomegalovirus infection. Study information: Public TCR beta signatures marked donors with CMV infection and the matching HLA. Findings and caveats of the study: The ex vivo response showed dominance by HLA-C-restricted CMV-specific TCR beta clonotypes.

TCRdb fed the reads into MiXCR, producing one record per CDR3 protein. The sample includes 40,000 to 60,000 distinct CDR3 sequences, 20% to 25% of them seen just once. V was pared by 6 bases and J by 2 bases, with 14 bases between. This CDR3 has 15 residues. Looked up from germline, CDR1 is SEHNR and CDR2 is FQNEAQ (reference sequence). This chain uses TRBV7-9 with TRBJ2-4; D gene ambiguous. The TCR comes from a human donor in good health (CMV status not recorded). Some clones in this sample may be carry-over from other donors' samples. Source: CD8+ T cells from cultured PBMCs, taken from culture after CMV antigen stimulation. CDR3 residues: CASSFPTDSKNIQYF. The CDR3 bases are TGTGCCAGCAGTTTTCCGACCGATTCCAAAAACATTCAGTACTTC.